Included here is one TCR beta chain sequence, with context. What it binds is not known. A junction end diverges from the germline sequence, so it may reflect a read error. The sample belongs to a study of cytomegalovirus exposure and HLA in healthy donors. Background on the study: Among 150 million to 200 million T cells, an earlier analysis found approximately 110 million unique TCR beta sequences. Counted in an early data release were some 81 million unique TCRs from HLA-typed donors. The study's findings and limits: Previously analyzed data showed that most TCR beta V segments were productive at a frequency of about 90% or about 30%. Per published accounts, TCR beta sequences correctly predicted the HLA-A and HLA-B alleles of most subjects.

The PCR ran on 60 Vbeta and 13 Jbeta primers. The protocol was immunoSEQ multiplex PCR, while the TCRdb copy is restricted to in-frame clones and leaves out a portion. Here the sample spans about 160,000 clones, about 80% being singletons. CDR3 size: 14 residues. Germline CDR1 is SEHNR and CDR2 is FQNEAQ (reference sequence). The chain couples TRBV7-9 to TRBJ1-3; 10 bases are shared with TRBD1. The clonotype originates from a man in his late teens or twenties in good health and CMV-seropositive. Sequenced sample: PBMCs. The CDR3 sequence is CSSSSDRGRNTIYF. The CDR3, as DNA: TGTTCCAGCAGCTCAGACAGGGGGCGGAACACCATATATTTT.